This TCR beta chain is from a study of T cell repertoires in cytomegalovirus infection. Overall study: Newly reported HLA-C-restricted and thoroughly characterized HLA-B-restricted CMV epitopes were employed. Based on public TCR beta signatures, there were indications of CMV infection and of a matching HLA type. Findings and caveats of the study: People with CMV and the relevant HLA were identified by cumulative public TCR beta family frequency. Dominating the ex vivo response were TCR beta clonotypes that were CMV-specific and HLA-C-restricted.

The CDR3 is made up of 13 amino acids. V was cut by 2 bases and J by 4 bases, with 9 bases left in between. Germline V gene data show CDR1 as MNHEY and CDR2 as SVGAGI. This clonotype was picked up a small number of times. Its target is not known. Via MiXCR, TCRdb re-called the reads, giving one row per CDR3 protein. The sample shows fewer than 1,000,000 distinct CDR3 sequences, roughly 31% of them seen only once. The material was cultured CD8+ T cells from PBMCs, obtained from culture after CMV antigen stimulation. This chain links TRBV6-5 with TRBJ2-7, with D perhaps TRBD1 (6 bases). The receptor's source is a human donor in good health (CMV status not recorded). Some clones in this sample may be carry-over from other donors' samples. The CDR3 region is CASSYGQPYEQYF. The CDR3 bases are TGTGCCAGCAGTTACGGACAGCCATACGAGCAGTACTTC.